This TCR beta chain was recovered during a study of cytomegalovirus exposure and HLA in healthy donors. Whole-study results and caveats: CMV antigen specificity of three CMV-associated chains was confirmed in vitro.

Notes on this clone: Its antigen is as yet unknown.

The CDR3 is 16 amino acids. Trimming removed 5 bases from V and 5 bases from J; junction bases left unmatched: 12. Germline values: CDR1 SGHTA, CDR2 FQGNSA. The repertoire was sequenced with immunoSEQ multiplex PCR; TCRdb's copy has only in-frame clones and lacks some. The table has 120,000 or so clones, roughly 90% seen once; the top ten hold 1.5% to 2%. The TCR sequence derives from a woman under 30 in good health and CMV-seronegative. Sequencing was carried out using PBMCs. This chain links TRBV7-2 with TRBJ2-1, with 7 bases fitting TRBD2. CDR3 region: CASSPRLAETNNEQFF. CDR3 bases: TGTGCCAGCAGCCCCAGGCTAGCGGAGACCAACAATGAGCAGTTCTTC.